Listed here is a single T cell receptor beta chain. The target of this receptor is not known. The record has no base qualities; no much larger clone is one base away. The data are from a study of blood T cell repertoires in COVID-19 (dated by TCRdb to 2019 to 2021). Some background on the complete study: Collaborator samples came from the United States, Italy and Spain and covered acute and convalescent phases of COVID-19. A freely available public database, intended as a resource for researchers studying the immune response to SARS-CoV-2, is where the repertoires were released. Where available, HLA class I and class II types were taken from metadata supplied by the sample provider and were not determined by assay-based typing. The material from the prospective study consisted of cDNA or gDNA derived from T cells, B-cell-depleted T cells, or PBMCs. Sample metadata almost always included a de-identified subject ID, COVID-19 status, age in years and sex. Samples were obtained from the ongoing ImmuneRACE study (first 160 participants) and from 950 to 1,500 subjects provided by 6 global collaborators. The dataset comprised deeply sampled blood TCRbeta repertoires from subjects exposed to, actively infected with, or recovered from COVID-19. Summary of the overall study and its limitations: The quantity of clinical and demographic metadata differed by source and by participant and was supplied without curation.

Relative to germline, V is missing 4 bases and J is missing 1 base, with 3 bases of the junction outside any gene match. In the germline V gene, CDR1 corresponds to SGHTA and CDR2 to FQGNSA. Inclusive of the bounding cysteine and phenylalanine, the CDR3 is 14 residues long. The kept DNA is CDR3 alone, 42 bases in frame from the first base. TCRbeta CDR3 regions were amplified from genomic DNA using the immunoSEQ Assay, a bias-controlled multiplex PCR. Turning to the authors' computational methods: Within the assay, amplification of reference gene primers was used to estimate how many nucleated cells each sample contained. To quantify the absolute abundance of each unique TCRbeta CDR3 rearrangement, sequence reads were collapsed and filtered. Productive Simpson clonality was computed per sample as the square root of Simpson's diversity index over productive rearrangements. What TCRdb holds here is the immuneACCESS table cut down to in-frame rearrangements. Part of the clones is not present; checked against another copy, under half of the missing clones reflect an unresolved V gene, and the others are unexplained. The D gene and trimming were derived from the DNA, and the V and J assignments and clone size from that table. This sample lists roughly 260,000 clones; 75% to 90% were detected once. The biggest ten clones account for over 2% of the sample.

Samples from volunteer blood donors who had recovered from COVID-19 were contributed by a second Seattle source. The collaborating institutions used their own protocols to collect whole blood in K2EDTA tubes. For TCRbeta analysis, collaborator samples were shipped as frozen whole blood, as isolated PBMCs, or as DNA extracted from either sample type. The source material was peripheral blood. The TCR comes from a woman aged 45-65 years who had recovered from COVID-19. The sequence joins TRBV7-2 to TRBJ1-2, and TRBD1 aligns with 7 junction nucleotides. The CDR3 reads as follows: CASSSTGNNYGYTF. The sequence in DNA is TGTGCCAGCAGCTCGACAGGGAATAACTATGGCTACACCTTC.